The 21 T cell receptor beta chains presented below share a single source sample, sequenced in a study of human T cells and chemical hapten exposure. The sample's time point: patch test 3, about 24 weeks after DPC sensitization. Treatment defined: therapeutic diphenylcyclopropenone sensitization with weekly scalp DPC. TCRdb re-analysed the RACE reads in MiXCR, keeping a single row per CDR3 protein. The sample contains 210,000 or so distinct CDR3 sequences, 20% to 25% of which appear only once. The input for sequencing was whole blood, taken in connection with sensitization to the hapten diphenylcyclopropenone (DPC). The receptors come from a woman between 40 and 55 years old with alopecia areata. Some clones in this sample may be carry-over from other donors' samples.

The chain uses TRBV27 and TRBJ2-7; D may be TRBD2 (6 bases). The length of the CDR3 is 16 residues. V lost 5 bases and J lost 0, with 17 bases in between. The V gene's germline CDR1 is MNHEY and CDR2 SMNVEV (reference sequence). The CDR3 reads CASSPLAGTGSYEQYF. The CDR3 DNA reads TGTGCCAGCAGTCCCTTGGCCGGGACTGGCTCCTACGAGCAGTACTTC.

This clonotype has at least ten counts. The genes are TRBV28 and TRBJ1-5; a possible D gene is TRBD1 (5 bases). The CDR3 totals 16 residues. Trimming took off 2 bases at V and 6 bases at J, with 17 bases between the two ends. Germline loops: CDR1 MDHEN, CDR2 SYDVKM. CDR3 DNA sequence: TGTGCCAGCAGTTTAAGGCGGTTCGTAAGGGGTCAGCCCCAGCATTTT. Encoded protein: CASSLRRFVRGQPQHF. The variable domain in full, completed from reference TRBV28 and TRBJ1-5, reads DVKVTQSSRYLVKRTGEKVFLECVQDMDHENMFWYRQDPGLGLRLIYFSYDVKMKEKGDIPEGYSVSREKKERFSLILESASTNQTSMYLCASSLRRFVRGQPQHFGDGTRLSIL.

This rearrangement joins TRBV28 to TRBJ2-1, with 8 bases that match TRBD2. This CDR3 spans 14 amino acids. CDR1 and CDR2 (germline): MDHEN, SYDVKM. After removal of 4 bases from V and 6 bases from J, the junction contained 5 bases not matched to a gene. The CDR3: CASSSGTSGNEQFF. In DNA, the CDR3 is TGTGCCAGCAGTTCCGGGACTAGTGGCAATGAGCAGTTCTTC.

This clonotype was seen at least ten times. The rearrangement links TRBV7-2 to TRBJ2-1; D gene ambiguous. CDR3 length: 14 residues. Trimming stripped 6 bases from V and 8 bases from J, with 17 bases between. Germline loops: CDR1 SGHTA, CDR2 FQGNSA. The CDR3 spells CASSSSSARYEQFF. The CDR3 coding sequence is TGTGCCAGCAGTTCTTCTTCTGCGAGGTATGAGCAGTTCTTC.

This chain connects TRBV6-2 or TRBV6-3 to TRBJ2-1, with TRBD2 identical over 7 bases. Germline V lookup: CDR1 MNHEY, CDR2 SVGEGT. The CDR3 is made up of 13 amino acids. The V segment lost 6 bases and the J segment 9 bases; nucleotides outside the gene matches: 8. CDR3 in DNA: TGTGCCAGCAGCCCAGGGACTAATACTGAGCAGTTCTTC. Encoded protein: CASSPGTNTEQFF.

V and J are TRBV20-1 and TRBJ2-1, with 13 bases identical to TRBD2. V trimming: 2 bases; J trimming: 2 bases; junction bases outside the gene matches: 9. Per germline, CDR1 DFQATT and CDR2 SNEGSKA (reference sequence). CDR3 length: 18 residues. The CDR3 DNA follows: TGCAGTGCTAGACGCCGGCCGACTAGCGGGAGGCCCTACAATGAGCAGTTCTTC. Translation: CSARRRPTSGRPYNEQFF.

The V call is TRBV27, the J call TRBJ2-7, with 7 bases fitting TRBD1. CDR3 length equals 14 residues. Trimming removed 6 bases from V and 2 bases from J; junction bases left unmatched: 7. Looked up from germline, CDR1 is MNHEY and CDR2 is SMNVEV (reference sequence). The CDR3 is CASRGLGQTYEQYF. The CDR3 DNA follows: TGTGCCAGCAGGGGATTGGGACAGACCTACGAGCAGTACTTC.

This clonotype was picked up a small number of times. The chain links TRBV27 to TRBJ1-2; D is ambiguous. Germline loops: CDR1 MNHEY, CDR2 SMNVEV (reference sequence). The ends were cut back, 6 bases at V and 4 bases at J, with 18 bases in the middle. The CDR3 covers 15 residues. CDR3 sequence reads: CASSTYLGQSYGYTF. CDR3 DNA sequence: TGTGCCAGCAGCACCTATCTTGGTCAGAGCTATGGCTACACCTTC.

With respect to this clonotype: This could be a read error, since a much larger clone is one nucleotide away. The chain is built from TRBV29-1 and TRBJ2-5; no definite D call. Germline V CDR1 and CDR2: SQVTM, ANQGSEA. The length of the CDR3 is 12 residues. The V and J ends lost 4 bases and 0 bases respectively, with 6 bases between them. This CDR3 reads CSVGADQETQYF. The CDR3 DNA follows: TGCAGCGTTGGGGCAGACCAAGAGACCCAGTACTTC.

This chain connects TRBV6-6 to TRBJ1-2, with D hard to call. The CDR3 is made up of 12 amino acids. Deletions cut 8 bases from V and 2 bases from J, with 9 bases between. The germline V gene has CDR1 MNHNY and CDR2 SVGAGI (reference sequence). DNA for the CDR3: TGTGCCAGCCATACAGCAAACTATGGCTACACCTTC. It codes for CASHTANYGYTF.

A few counts support this clonotype. The genes are TRBV20-1 and TRBJ2-7; 10 bases map to TRBD1. Germline lookup yields CDR1 DFQATT and CDR2 SNEGSKA (reference sequence). CDR3 size: 14 residues. V trimming: 6 bases; J trimming: 6 bases; junction bases outside the gene matches: 11. CDR3 DNA sequence: TGCAGTGCGGGTAGGACAGGGGGTCGGCGCGAGCAGTACTTC. Amino acid sequence: CSAGRTGGRREQYF.

The genes are TRBV29-1 and TRBJ2-2; no reliable D call. This CDR3 region has 11 residues. CDR1 and CDR2 from the germline V gene are SQVTM and ANQGSEA. V gave up 8 bases and J gave up 4 bases, with 8 bases separating them. CDR3 coding DNA: TGCAGCACGGCAACCACCGGGGAGCTGTTTTTT. As protein: CSTATTGELFF.

This clonotype occurred a few times. DNA of the CDR3: TGCAGTGCTAGTGACCGGGCCATCTATGGCTACACCTTC. This translates into CSASDRAIYGYTF. V is TRBV20-1 and J is TRBJ1-2; D is uncertain. The CDR3 extends over 13 amino acids. From germline, CDR1 is DFQATT and CDR2 SNEGSKA (reference sequence). V shed 3 bases and J shed 4 bases, with 12 bases lying between them.

The sample holds a few counts of this clonotype. The genes are TRBV20-1 and TRBJ1-2; the match to TRBD1 covers 7 bases. This CDR3 has 12 residues. V shed 4 bases and J 7 bases; nucleotides not matched to a gene: 6. The germline gives CDR1 DFQATT, CDR2 SNEGSKA (reference sequence). CDR3: CSATRGSSGYTF. The CDR3 nucleotides read TGCAGTGCTACCAGGGGGAGTAGTGGCTACACCTTC.

This clonotype was found a few times. This chain links TRBV5-6 with TRBJ1-4; no clear D. CDR1 and CDR2 (germline): SGHDT, YYEEEE. Trimming took 1 base from V and 0 from J, leaving 4 bases between them. The CDR3 has 14 amino acids. The CDR3 DNA sequence: TGTGCCAGCAGCTTGATTACAACTAATGAAAAACTGTTTTTT. It specifies CASSLITTNEKLFF.

This clonotype appeared a few times. The chain has TRBV29-1 and TRBJ1-1, with 11 bases aligning to TRBD1. Germline V gene sequence: CDR1 SQVTM, CDR2 ANQGSEA. Trimming cost V 7 bases and J 4 bases; bases outside gene matches: 8. The CDR3 runs to 14 residues. DNA for the CDR3: TGCAGCGGATTTACCGGGACAGGGGGCACTGAAGCTTTCTTT. This translates into CSGFTGTGGTEAFF.

The chain is built from TRBV4-2 and TRBJ2-1; D perhaps matches TRBD2 (6 bases). CDR3 length equals 16 residues. Trimming left V 4 bases short and J 3 bases short, with 16 bases between. The V gene's germline CDR1 is LGHNA and CDR2 YNFKEQ. CDR3 in amino acids: CASSLGGGGDYNEQFF. The CDR3 DNA reads TGTGCCAGCAGCCTAGGTGGCGGAGGGGACTACAATGAGCAGTTCTTC.

The chain's CDR3 is CASSLAEGPKNIQYF. CDR3 bases: TGCGCCAGCAGCTTGGCCGAGGGGCCCAAAAACATTCAGTACTTC. This rearrangement joins TRBV5-1 to TRBJ2-4; either TRBD1 or TRBD2 may supply D (5 bases each). The CDR3 contains 15 residues. V lost 0 bases and J lost 2, with 9 bases in between. Per germline, CDR1 SGHRS and CDR2 YFSETQ.

The chain uses TRBV19 and TRBJ2-7; 9 positions match TRBD2. Trimming at V came to 6 bases and at J to 4 bases, leaving 13 bases not matched to a gene. The CDR3 covers 16 residues. Germline values: CDR1 LNHDA, CDR2 SQIVND (reference sequence). The CDR3 here is CASSLGTSRRPYEQYF. The CDR3 region has the DNA TGTGCCAGTAGCCTGGGGACTAGCCGGAGACCTTACGAGCAGTACTTC.

This clonotype was counted at least ten times. The V call is TRBV6-1, the J call TRBJ2-1; 9 bases line up with TRBD2. V shed 8 bases, J shed 3 bases, and the junction held 8 bases outside the gene matches. This CDR3 is built from 15 residues. CDR1 is MNHNS, CDR2 SASEGT, per germline. CDR3 residues: CASGTTSGVYNEQFF. DNA of the CDR3: TGTGCCAGCGGCACGACTAGCGGAGTCTACAATGAGCAGTTCTTC.

V gene TRBV5-1 combines with J gene TRBJ2-7, with 10 positions matching TRBD2. The V gene's germline CDR1 is SGHRS and CDR2 YFSETQ. The V and J ends lost 1 base and 4 bases, in that order; junction bases with no gene match: 2. The length of the CDR3 is 14 residues. CDR3 sequence: CASSLSGRGYEQYF. The CDR3 nucleotides are TGCGCCAGCAGCTTGAGCGGGAGGGGGTACGAGCAGTACTTC. Complete variable domain (other parts from reference TRBV5-1 and TRBJ2-7): KAGVTQTPRYLIKTRGQQVTLSCSPISGHRSVSWYQQTPGQGLQFLFEYFSETQRNKGNFPGRFSGRQFSNSRSEMNVSTLELGDSALYLCASSLSGRGYEQYFGPGTRLTVT.